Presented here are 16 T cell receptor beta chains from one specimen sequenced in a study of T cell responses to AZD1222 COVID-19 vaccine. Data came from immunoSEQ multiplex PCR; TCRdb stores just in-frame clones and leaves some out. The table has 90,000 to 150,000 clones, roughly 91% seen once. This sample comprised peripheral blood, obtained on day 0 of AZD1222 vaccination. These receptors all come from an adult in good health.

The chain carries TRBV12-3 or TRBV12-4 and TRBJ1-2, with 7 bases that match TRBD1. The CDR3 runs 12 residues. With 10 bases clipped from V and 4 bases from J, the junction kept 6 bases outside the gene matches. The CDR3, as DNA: TGTGCCATACCCACAGGGGTCTATGGCTACACCTTC. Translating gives CAIPTGVYGYTF.

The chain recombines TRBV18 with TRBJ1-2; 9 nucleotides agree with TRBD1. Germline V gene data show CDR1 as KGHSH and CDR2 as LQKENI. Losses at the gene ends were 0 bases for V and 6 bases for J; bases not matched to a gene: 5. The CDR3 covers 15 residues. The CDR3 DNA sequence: TGTGCCAGCTCACCACCCCCGGACAGGGGTGATGGCTACACCTTC. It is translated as CASSPPPDRGDGYTF.

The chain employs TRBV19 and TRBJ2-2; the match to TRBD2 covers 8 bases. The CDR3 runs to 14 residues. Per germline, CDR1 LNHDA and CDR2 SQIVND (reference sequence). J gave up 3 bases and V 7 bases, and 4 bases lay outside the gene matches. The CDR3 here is CASKQAGDTGELFF. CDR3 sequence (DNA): TGTGCCAGTAAACAAGCGGGGGACACCGGGGAGCTGTTTTTT.

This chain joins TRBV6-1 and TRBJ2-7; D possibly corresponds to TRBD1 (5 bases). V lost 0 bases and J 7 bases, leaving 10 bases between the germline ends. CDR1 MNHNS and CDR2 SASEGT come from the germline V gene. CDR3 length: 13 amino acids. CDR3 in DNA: TGTGCCAGCAGTGAAGCCGAAGGGGTGGAGCAGTACTTC. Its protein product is CASSEAEGVEQYF.

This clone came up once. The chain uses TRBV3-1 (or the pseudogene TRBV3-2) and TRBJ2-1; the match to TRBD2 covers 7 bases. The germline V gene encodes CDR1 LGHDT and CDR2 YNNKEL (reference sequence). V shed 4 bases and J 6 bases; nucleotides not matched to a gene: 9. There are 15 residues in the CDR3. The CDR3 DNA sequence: TGTGCCAGCAGCCGGACTAGGTCTTTTGGCAATGAGCAGTTCTTC. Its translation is CASSRTRSFGNEQFF.

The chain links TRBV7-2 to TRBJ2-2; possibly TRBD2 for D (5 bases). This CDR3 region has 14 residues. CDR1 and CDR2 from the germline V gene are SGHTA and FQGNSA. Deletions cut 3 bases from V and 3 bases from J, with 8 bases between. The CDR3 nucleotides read TGTGCCAGCAGCTTCGTCGGGGACACCGGGGAGCTGTTTTTT. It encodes CASSFVGDTGELFF.

CDR3 nucleotides: TGTGCCAGCAGTTTAACCTGGGCAGGACCTAACTATGGCTACACCTTC. Encoded protein: CASSLTWAGPNYGYTF. The chain combines TRBV27 with TRBJ1-2; unclear D gene. This CDR3 contains 16 residues. V gave up 2 bases and J gave up 0 bases, with 13 bases separating them. Germline V gene sequence: CDR1 MNHEY, CDR2 SMNVEV (reference sequence).

In DNA form, the CDR3 reads TGTGCCAGCAGCCGTGAGACAGGGGGGTATGGCTACACCTTC. Translating gives CASSRETGGYGYTF. The chain couples TRBV5-4 to TRBJ1-2, with 9 bases identical to TRBD1. The germline V gene encodes CDR1 SGHNT and CDR2 YYREEE (reference sequence). V lost 4 bases to trimming and J lost 5 bases; unmatched junction nucleotides: 6. The CDR3 totals 14 residues.

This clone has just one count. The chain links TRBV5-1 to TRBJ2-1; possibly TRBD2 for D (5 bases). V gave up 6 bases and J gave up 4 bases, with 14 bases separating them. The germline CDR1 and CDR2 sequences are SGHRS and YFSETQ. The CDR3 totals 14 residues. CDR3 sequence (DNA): TGCGCCAGCATGTCACACCGGGATTACAATGAGCAGTTCTTC. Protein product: CASMSHRDYNEQFF.

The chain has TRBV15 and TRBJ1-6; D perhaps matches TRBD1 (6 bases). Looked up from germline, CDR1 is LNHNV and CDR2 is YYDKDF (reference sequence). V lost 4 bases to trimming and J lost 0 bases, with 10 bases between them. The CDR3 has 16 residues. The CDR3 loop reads CATSKTGSSYNSPLHF. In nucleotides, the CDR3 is TGTGCCACCAGCAAAACAGGGAGCTCCTATAATTCACCCCTCCACTTT.

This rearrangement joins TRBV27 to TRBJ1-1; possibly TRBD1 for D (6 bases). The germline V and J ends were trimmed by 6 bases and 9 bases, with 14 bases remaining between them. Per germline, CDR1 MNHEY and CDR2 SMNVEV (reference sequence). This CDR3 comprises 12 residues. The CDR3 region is CASRSDSPQAFF. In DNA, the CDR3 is TGTGCCAGCAGGTCGGACAGCCCTCAAGCTTTCTTT.

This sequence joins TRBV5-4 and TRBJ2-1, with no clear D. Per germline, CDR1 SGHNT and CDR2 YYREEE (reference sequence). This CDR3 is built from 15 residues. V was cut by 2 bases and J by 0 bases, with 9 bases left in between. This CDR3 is CASSFTSDSYNEQFF. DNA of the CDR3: TGTGCCAGCAGCTTTACCTCCGACTCCTACAATGAGCAGTTCTTC.

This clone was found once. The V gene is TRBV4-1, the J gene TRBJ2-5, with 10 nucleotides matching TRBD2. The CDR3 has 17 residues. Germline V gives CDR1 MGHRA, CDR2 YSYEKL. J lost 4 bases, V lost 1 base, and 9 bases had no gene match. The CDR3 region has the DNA TGCGCCAGCAGCCAAGGATTTTCAAGCGGGGGGGGAGAGACCCAGTACTTC. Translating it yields CASSQGFSSGGGETQYF.

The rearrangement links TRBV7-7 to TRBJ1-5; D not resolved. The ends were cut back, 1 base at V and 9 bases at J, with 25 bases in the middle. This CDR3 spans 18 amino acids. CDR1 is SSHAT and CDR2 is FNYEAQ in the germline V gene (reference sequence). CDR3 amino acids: CASSLEYYEGPLKPPQHF. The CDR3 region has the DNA TGTGCCAGCAGCTTAGAATATTATGAAGGGCCACTGAAGCCGCCCCAGCATTTT.

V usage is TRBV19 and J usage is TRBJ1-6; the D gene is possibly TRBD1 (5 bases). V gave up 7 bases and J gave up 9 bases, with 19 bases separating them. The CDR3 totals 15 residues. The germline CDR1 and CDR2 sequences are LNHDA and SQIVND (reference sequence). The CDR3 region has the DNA TGTGCCAGTACCCCATCCCCAGGGCGGATTTCACCCCTCCACTTT. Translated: CASTPSPGRISPLHF.

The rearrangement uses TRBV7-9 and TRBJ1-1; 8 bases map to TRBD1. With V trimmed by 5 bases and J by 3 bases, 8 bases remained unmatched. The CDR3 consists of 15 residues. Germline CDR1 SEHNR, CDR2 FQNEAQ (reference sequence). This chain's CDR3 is CASSPRQGPYTEAFF. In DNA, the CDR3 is TGTGCCAGCAGCCCCAGACAGGGGCCCTACACTGAAGCTTTCTTT.